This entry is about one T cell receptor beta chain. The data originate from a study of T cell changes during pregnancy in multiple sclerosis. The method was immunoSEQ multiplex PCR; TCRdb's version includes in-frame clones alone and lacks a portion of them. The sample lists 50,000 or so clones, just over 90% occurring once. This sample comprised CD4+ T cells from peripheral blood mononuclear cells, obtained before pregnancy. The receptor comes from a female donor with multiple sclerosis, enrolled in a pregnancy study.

The CDR3 DNA sequence: TGCGCCAGCAGCCGAGCGACAGGAATATACAATGAGCAGTTCTTC. This translates into CASSRATGIYNEQFF. V gene TRBV5-1 combines with J gene TRBJ2-1; D perhaps matches TRBD1 (6 bases). This CDR3 contains 15 residues. V was clipped by 4 bases and J by 4 bases, with 15 bases between them. Per the germline V gene, CDR1 is SGHRS and CDR2 is YFSETQ. The full variable domain, with the rest looked up from reference TRBV5-1 and TRBJ2-1, is KAGVTQTPRYLIKTRGQQVTLSCSPISGHRSVSWYQQTPGQGLQFLFEYFSETQRNKGNFPGRFSGRQFSNSRSEMNVSTLELGDSALYLCASSRATGIYNEQFFGPGTRLTVL.